This record covers a single T cell receptor beta chain. The sample is drawn from a study of blood T cell repertoires in COVID-19. Overall study: PBMCs, B-cell-depleted T cells, or T cells were the source of the cDNA or gDNA that made up the material.

Sequencing used immunoSEQ multiplex PCR; TCRdb keeps in-frame clones, though not all of them. This table holds roughly 150,000 clones, approximately 90% found once. Trimming left V 1 base short and J 5 bases short, with 8 bases between. Germline V gene data show CDR1 as SGHAT and CDR2 as FQNNGV. The CDR3 is 13 amino acids. The TCR was taken from a middle-aged woman who had been exposed to COVID-19. Sequencing was performed on PBMCs or T cells enriched from blood (not recorded which). The V and J genes are TRBV11-2 and TRBJ2-5, with D perhaps matching TRBD2 (5 bases). The CDR3 DNA reads TGTGCCAGCAGCTTAGTAGGCGGGGAGACCCAGTACTTC. Protein sequence: CASSLVGGETQYF.